This entry lists 7 T cell receptor beta chains sequenced from one sample in a study of cytomegalovirus exposure and HLA in healthy donors. 60 Vbeta and 13 Jbeta primers were used in PCR. Here immunoSEQ multiplex PCR was the method, and the copy in TCRdb shows in-frame clones only, minus some. The sample lists about 180,000 clones; approximately 83% were seen once. Sequencing input: PBMCs. The receptors were sampled from a boy between 2 and 15 years old in good health and CMV-seronegative.

The chain is built from TRBV7-2 and TRBJ1-2; TRBD1 agrees at 9 bases. V was clipped by 5 bases and J by 8 bases; unmatched bases: 9. The germline CDR1 and CDR2 sequences are SGHTA and FQGNSA. CDR3 size: 14 residues. CDR3 protein: CASSAGTGLRGYTF. CDR3 nucleotide sequence: TGTGCCAGCAGCGCCGGGACAGGGTTAAGGGGCTACACCTTC. Together with reference TRBV7-2 and TRBJ1-2, the CDR3 gives the full variable domain: GAGVSQSPSNKVTEKGKDVELRCDPISGHTALYWYRQSLGQGLEFLIYFQGNSAPDKSGLPSDRFSAERTGGSVSTLTIQRTQQEDSAVYLCASSAGTGLRGYTFGSGTRLTVV.

The J gene is TRBJ1-1, the V gene TRBV28; D remains ambiguous. V lost 3 bases to trimming and J lost 11 bases, with 13 bases between them. This CDR3 spans 12 amino acids. In germline, CDR1 is MDHEN, CDR2 SYDVKM. This CDR3 reads CASSLGGGEAFF. The CDR3 DNA follows: TGTGCCAGCAGTTTGGGTGGCGGGGAGGCTTTCTTT.

This clone was counted once. The chain employs TRBV19 and TRBJ1-5, with 8 bases identical to TRBD1. CDR3 length: 17 residues. Germline V lookup: CDR1 LNHDA, CDR2 SQIVND (reference sequence). Trimming removed 0 bases from V and 1 base from J; junction bases left unmatched: 5. The CDR3 loop reads CASSIDRTGISNQPQHF. In nucleotides, the CDR3 is TGTGCCAGTAGTATAGATCGGACAGGGATAAGCAATCAGCCCCAGCATTTT.

J is TRBJ2-2 and V is TRBV15; 10 bases fit TRBD2. This CDR3 is built from 18 residues. Germline loops: CDR1 LNHNV, CDR2 YYDKDF (reference sequence). The J segment lost 5 bases and the V segment lost 1 base, leaving 10 bases of the junction unmatched. The CDR3: CATSRANQLAGKTGELFF. The CDR3 nucleotides read TGTGCCACCAGCAGAGCAAACCAACTAGCGGGAAAGACCGGGGAGCTGTTTTTT. The full variable domain, with the rest looked up from reference TRBV15 and TRBJ2-2, is DAMVIQNPRYQVTQFGKPVTLSCSQTLNHNVMYWYQQKSSQAPKLLFHYYDKDFNNEADTPDNFQSRRPNTSFCFLDIRSPGLGDTAMYLCATSRANQLAGKTGELFFGEGSRLTVL.

The chain uses TRBV6-5 and TRBJ1-5; the D gene is possibly TRBD1 (5 bases). V gave up 6 bases and J gave up 0 bases, with 12 bases separating them. The CDR3 has 15 amino acids. Germline-derived CDR1 and CDR2 are MNHEY and SVGAGI. The CDR3 protein is CASRIRQYSNQPQHF. The DNA for the CDR3 is TGTGCCAGCAGAATAAGACAGTATAGCAATCAGCCCCAGCATTTT.

The chain combines TRBV7-3 with TRBJ2-1; TRBD2 aligns across 9 bases. The V and J ends lost 5 bases and 6 bases, in that order; junction bases with no gene match: 5. CDR3 length equals 14 residues. The V gene's germline CDR1 is SGHTA and CDR2 FQGTGA. CDR3 region: CASSVAGAANEQFF. Written as DNA, the CDR3 is TGTGCCAGCAGCGTAGCGGGAGCCGCCAATGAGCAGTTCTTC.

Remarks on this clone: Relative to the germline gene, one junction end is altered; a read error may explain this. Other nucleotide sequences in the sample specify the same CDR3. The rearrangement links TRBV12-5 to TRBJ2-1, with 7 positions matching TRBD1. There are 13 residues in the CDR3. Germline CDR1 reads LGHNT; CDR2 reads FRNRAP. This CDR3 is CADMGQNYNEQFF. In DNA, the CDR3 is TGCGCTGACATGGGACAGAATTACAATGAGCAGTTCTTC. Combining the CDR3 with reference TRBV12-5 and TRBJ2-1 gives the whole variable domain DARVTQTPRHKVTEMGQEVTMRCQPILGHNTVFWYRQTMMQGLELLAYFRNRAPLDDSGMPKDRFSAEMPDATLATLKIQPSEPRDSAVYFCADMGQNYNEQFFGPGTRLTVL.